The source of this T cell receptor (beta chain) is a study of T cell changes during pregnancy in multiple sclerosis. TCRdb's table, derived via immunoSEQ multiplex PCR, lists solely in-frame clones and lacks some. The table shows tens of thousands of clones, with about 90% occurring only once. Trimming removed 1 base from V and 4 bases from J, with 7 bases in between. CDR1 is LGHNT and CDR2 is FRNRAP in the germline V gene. The CDR3 totals 14 residues. This chain joins TRBV12-5 and TRBJ2-2; maybe TRBD1 (5 bases). The sequence was collected from a female donor in good health, enrolled as a control in a pregnancy study. Material: peripheral blood, obtained after pregnancy. In nucleotides, the CDR3 is TGTGCTAGTGGTTTGGGGGGCAGCACCGGGGAGCTGTTTTTT. Protein: CASGLGGSTGELFF.